The present T cell receptor beta chain was sequenced within a study of shared clonotypes between healthy human individuals. Notes on the study in general: Donor clonotype sharing was expected to depend on sequencing depth.

Splitting of CD4+ cells produced CD45RA+ naive and CD45RA-negative memory subsets. This CDR3 spans 14 amino acids. V dropped 4 bases and J dropped 3 bases, with 11 bases sitting between them. Germline V gene data show CDR1 as SGHRS and CDR2 as YFSETQ. With regard to this clone: Its cognate antigen is unknown.

Produced via immunoSEQ multiplex PCR; TCRdb's table is partial and in-frame only. The table records approximately 2.3 million clones, 80% to 95% of them present only once. The origin of this receptor is a man between 18 and 29 years old in good health. Some clones in this sample may be carry-over from other donors' samples. The chain joins TRBV5-1 to TRBJ2-1, with D hard to call. What was sequenced was naive CD4+ T cells from PBMCs. Noted subset: CD45RA+ positively selected. The CDR3 DNA follows: TGCGCCAGCAGCCCGGACCCTAACTACAATGAGCAGTTCTTC. As protein: CASSPDPNYNEQFF. The full variable domain, its missing parts supplied by reference TRBV5-1 and TRBJ2-1, is KAGVTQTPRYLIKTRGQQVTLSCSPISGHRSVSWYQQTPGQGLQFLFEYFSETQRNKGNFPGRFSGRQFSNSRSEMNVSTLELGDSALYLCASSPDPNYNEQFFGPGTRLTVL.